This T cell receptor (beta chain) was sequenced during a study of graft-versus-host responses after intestinal transplantation. Germline assignment: CDR1 MNHEY and CDR2 SVGAGI. Deletions cut 2 bases from V and 4 bases from J, with 8 bases between. This CDR3 contains 14 residues. Generated by immunoSEQ multiplex PCR, the TCRdb table keeps only in-frame clones and is missing some. The sample includes 18,000 or so clones, roughly 94% of them seen just once. The J gene is TRBJ1-4, the V gene TRBV6-5; a weak D match, TRBD1 (5 bases). The specimen was PBMCs, collected 23 days after intestinal transplant. This sequence was found in a human patient who received an intestinal transplant, so some T cells may come from the graft donor. The CDR3 is CASSYGQGNEKLFF. The CDR3, as DNA: TGTGCCAGCAGTTACGGTCAGGGTAATGAAAAACTGTTTTTT.